This T cell receptor (beta chain) was retrieved from a study of molecular identifiers for immune sequencing clone quantification. Study-level points and caveats: Jurkat TCR RNA spiked in from one cell reportedly remained identifiable amid around 1 million naive cells. The share of molecules held by clones above 20 RNA copies was over 99% in effector cells and under 1% in naive cells.

One entry per CDR3 protein results from TCRdb running MiXCR on the PCR reads. The sample has 85,000 to 90,000 distinct CDR3 sequences, 20% to 25% seen once. The table lists this clonotype with many counts. Its antigen is as yet unknown. V lost 4 bases to trimming and J lost 5 bases; unmatched junction nucleotides: 6. CDR3 length: 14 residues. The germline CDR1 and CDR2 sequences are SEHNR and FQNEAQ (reference sequence). It was from roughly 20,000 to 1,000,000 sorted cells, with 10%, 30% or 50% RNA, that naive CD8 libraries came. The authors sorted naive CD8 T cells as CD8+CD4-CCR7+CD45RA+. This chain links TRBV7-9 with TRBJ2-3; 7 bases align to TRBD1. The clonotype comes from a human donor in good health. Some libraries in this study had Jurkat cell RNA spiked in. Input material: naive CD8+ T cells from blood, with Jurkat cell RNA spiked in. Regarding subset: FACS-sorted CD8+CD4-CCR7+CD45RA+ naive T cells. The DNA for the CDR3 is TGTGCCAGCAGCTCCAAAGGACAGGAAGATACGCAGTATTTT. This codes for CASSSKGQEDTQYF.